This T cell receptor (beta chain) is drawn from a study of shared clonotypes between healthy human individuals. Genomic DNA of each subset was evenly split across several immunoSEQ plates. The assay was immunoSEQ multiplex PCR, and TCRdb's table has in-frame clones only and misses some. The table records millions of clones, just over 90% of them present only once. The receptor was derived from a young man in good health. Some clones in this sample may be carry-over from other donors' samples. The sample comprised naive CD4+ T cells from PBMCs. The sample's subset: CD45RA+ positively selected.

The CDR3 protein is CASSLVRGGTLTYNEQFF. DNA for the CDR3: TGTGCCAGCAGCTTAGTGAGGGGCGGAACCCTTACCTACAATGAGCAGTTCTTC. The chain links TRBV7-2 to TRBJ2-1; D assignment may be TRBD1 or TRBD2 (5 bases each). From germline, CDR1 is SGHTA and CDR2 FQGNSA. The length of the CDR3 is 18 residues. V lost 1 base, J lost 2 bases, and 18 bases lay in between.